The 24 T cell receptor beta chains below all came from one sample that was sequenced in a study of sequential checkpoint blockade in melanoma. The sample's treatment: randomized to nivolumab then ipilimumab (arm A) or the reverse (arm B). The assay was immunoSEQ multiplex PCR, and TCRdb's table has in-frame clones only and misses some. The data hold under 2,500 clones, with 20% observed a single time. The sequences come from tumor tissue (inferred from file names), collected from a patient given nivolumab and ipilimumab in sequence. These receptor sequences come from a human donor with melanoma.

This clone was observed many times. The chain links TRBV11-3 to TRBJ2-2, with TRBD2 as a possible D gene (6 bases). The CDR3 is made up of 14 amino acids. Germline-derived CDR1 and CDR2 are SGHNT and YENEEA. V gave up 7 bases and J gave up 2 bases, with 11 bases separating them. CDR3 bases: TGTGCCAGCACCTTGGGGACTAACACCGGGGAGCTGTTTTTT. Translated: CASTLGTNTGELFF.

This clone is categorized as medium-sized (0.01 to 0.1%). V is TRBV9 and J is TRBJ1-3, with D unclear. CDR3 length: 13 residues. Between the trimmed V and J ends, which lost 4 bases and 0 bases, there was a span of 5 bases. CDR1 is SGDLS and CDR2 is YYNGEE in the germline V gene. The CDR3 DNA is TGTGCCAGCAGCCCGGCCTCTGGAAACACCATATATTTT. Its protein product is CASSPASGNTIYF.

The chain uses TRBV9 and TRBJ2-6, with D perhaps TRBD1 (5 bases). Between the trimmed V and J ends, which lost 5 bases and 1 base, there was a span of 7 bases. CDR1 SGDLS and CDR2 YYNGEE come from the germline V gene. The CDR3 sequence is 14 residues long. CDR3 DNA sequence: TGTGCCAGCAGTAAGGGGTCTGGGGCCAACGTCCTGACTTTC. It encodes CASSKGSGANVLTF. The whole variable domain, remainder taken from reference TRBV9 and TRBJ2-6, is DSGVTQTPKHLITATGQRVTLRCSPRSGDLSVYWYQQSLDQGLQFLIQYYNGEERAKGNILERFSAQQFPDLHSELNLSSLELGDSALYFCASSKGSGANVLTFGAGSRLTVL.

This clone was counted only a few times. V is TRBV19 and J is TRBJ1-1; 7 bases are a match to TRBD1. CDR3 length equals 17 residues. Per the germline V gene, CDR1 is LNHDA and CDR2 is SQIVND (reference sequence). The ends lost 5 bases at V and 0 bases at J; junction bases unmatched: 12. This CDR3 reads CASSRGVDRAMNTEAFF. As DNA, the CDR3 is TGTGCCAGTAGTCGCGGGGTTGACAGGGCCATGAACACTGAAGCTTTCTTT.

This clone is medium-sized. The chain recombines TRBV6-8 with TRBJ2-1; 10 bases map to TRBD2. CDR3 length: 14 residues. The germline CDR1 and CDR2 sequences are MNHGY and SAAAGT. V dropped 10 bases and J dropped 5; count of bases not matched to a gene: 8. CDR3 protein: CAISGAGGDNEQFF. Here the CDR3 DNA reads TGTGCCATCAGCGGAGCGGGGGGGGACAATGAGCAGTTCTTC.

This clone was recorded a few times. The rearrangement joins TRBV6-8 to TRBJ2-3; TRBD2 is a possible D gene (5 bases). The germline V gene encodes CDR1 MNHGY and CDR2 SAAAGT. The CDR3 length is 16 residues. Deletions cut 3 bases from V and 1 base from J, with 14 bases between. CDR3 sequence: CASSYGERKGTDTQYF. DNA of the CDR3: TGTGCCAGCAGTTATGGTGAGCGGAAGGGCACAGATACGCAGTATTTT.

The chain employs TRBV28 and TRBJ1-2; 7 positions agree with TRBD1. The CDR3 length is 14 residues. V was clipped by 7 bases and J by 3 bases; unmatched bases: 8. Per the germline V gene, CDR1 is MDHEN and CDR2 is SYDVKM. CDR3 amino acids: CASTSTGADYGYTF. The CDR3 nucleotides are TGTGCCAGCACCAGCACAGGGGCCGACTATGGCTACACCTTC.

The V call is TRBV23-1, the J call TRBJ2-7; D assignment may be TRBD1 or TRBD2 (5 bases each). TRBV23-1 is an ORF, with its function uncertain. Trimming removed 6 bases from V and 4 bases from J, with 13 bases in between. CDR3 length: 13 residues. CDR3 in amino acids: CASSQEGWYEQYF. The CDR3 DNA reads TGCGCCAGCAGCCAAGAGGGGTGGTACGAGCAGTACTTC.

This clone appeared many times. V is TRBV11-3 and J is TRBJ1-2, with D tentatively TRBD1 (5 bases). V was shortened by 3 bases and J by 4 bases, with 15 bases between the two germline ends. The length of the CDR3 is 15 residues. CDR1 and CDR2 from the germline V gene are SGHNT and YENEEA. In DNA, the CDR3 is TGTGCCAGCAGCTTGCCAGGGAGACGGGGCTATGGCTACACCTTC. Translation: CASSLPGRRGYGYTF.

In this sample, this clone turned up a few times. V and J are TRBV28 and TRBJ2-1; D remains unclear. In germline, CDR1 is MDHEN, CDR2 SYDVKM. CDR3 length: 14 residues. V was trimmed by 3 bases and J by 7 bases, leaving 13 bases between them. The CDR3 nucleotides read TGTGCCAGCAGTTTCGAATTACCGAGGAATGAGCAGTTCTTC. It encodes CASSFELPRNEQFF. The whole variable domain, remainder taken from reference TRBV28 and TRBJ2-1, is DVKVTQSSRYLVKRTGEKVFLECVQDMDHENMFWYRQDPGLGLRLIYFSYDVKMKEKGDIPEGYSVSREKKERFSLILESASTNQTSMYLCASSFELPRNEQFFGPGTRLTVL.

In DNA form, the CDR3 reads TGTGCCAGCAGTTACCCACAGGGTGGGTCCTACGAGCAGTACTTC. This sequence encodes CASSYPQGGSYEQYF. This chain connects TRBV6-8 to TRBJ2-7; TRBD1 might be the D (6 bases). Trimming removed 2 bases from V and 1 base from J, with 12 bases in between. Germline CDR1 MNHGY, CDR2 SAAAGT. The CDR3 covers 15 residues.

This clone was detected a few times. J is TRBJ2-7 and V is TRBV6-1, with D perhaps matching TRBD1 (7 bases). This CDR3 has 13 residues. Looked up from germline, CDR1 is MNHNS and CDR2 is SASEGT. Trimming shortened V by 0 bases and J by 10 bases, and 13 bases separated the two germline ends. Here the CDR3 DNA reads TGTGCCAGCAGTGAAGCTGCCAGGGGGGCTCAGTACTTC. It encodes CASSEAARGAQYF.

In this sample, this clone turned up a few times. The V gene is TRBV9, the J gene TRBJ2-1, with 10 bases fitting TRBD2. In germline, CDR1 is SGDLS, CDR2 YYNGEE. The ends lost 4 bases at V and 8 bases at J; junction bases unmatched: 15. The CDR3 totals 17 residues. CDR3 sequence: CASSPTLPGLALHEQFF. In DNA form, the CDR3 reads TGTGCCAGCAGCCCAACACTGCCGGGACTAGCGTTGCATGAGCAGTTCTTC. The full variable domain, its missing parts supplied by reference TRBV9 and TRBJ2-1, is DSGVTQTPKHLITATGQRVTLRCSPRSGDLSVYWYQQSLDQGLQFLIQYYNGEERAKGNILERFSAQQFPDLHSELNLSSLELGDSALYFCASSPTLPGLALHEQFFGPGTRLTVL.

The V call is TRBV19, the J call TRBJ2-1; 9 bases are shared with TRBD2. Germline V gene lookup returns CDR1 LNHDA and CDR2 SQIVND (reference sequence). The CDR3 sequence is 17 residues long. The ends lost 6 bases at V and 5 bases at J; junction bases unmatched: 14. CDR3 residues: CASSRVQSGLANNEQFF. The CDR3 region has the DNA TGTGCCAGTAGCCGAGTTCAATCGGGACTAGCAAACAATGAGCAGTTCTTC. The entire variable domain, with the rest obtained from reference TRBV19 and TRBJ2-1, is as follows: DGGITQSPKYLFRKEGQNVTLSCEQNLNHDAMYWYRQDPGQGLRLIYYSQIVNDFQKGDIAEGYSVSREKKESFPLTVTSAQKNPTAFYLCASSRVQSGLANNEQFFGPGTRLTVL.

The rearrangement joins TRBV18 to TRBJ1-2, with D perhaps matching TRBD1 (5 bases). From germline, CDR1 is KGHSH and CDR2 LQKENI. This CDR3 spans 15 amino acids. The germline V and J ends were trimmed by 3 bases and 0 bases, with 11 bases remaining between them. CDR3 DNA: TGTGCCAGCTCACCGGGGCTCCGAACTAACTATGGCTACACCTTC. Encoded protein: CASSPGLRTNYGYTF. Based on the CDR3 plus reference TRBV18 and TRBJ1-2, the full variable domain is NAGVMQNPRHLVRRRGQEARLRCSPMKGHSHVYWYRQLPEEGLKFMVYLQKENIIDESGMPKERFSAEFPKEGPSILRIQQVVRGDSAAYFCASSPGLRTNYGYTFGSGTRLTVV.

The chain joins TRBV19 to TRBJ1-5; 9 bases are shared with TRBD1. The junction had 12 bases not matched to a gene; V was cut back by 6 bases and J by 6 bases. The CDR3 loop spans 16 amino acids. CDR1 is LNHDA, CDR2 SQIVND, per germline (reference sequence). This CDR3 reads CASSLITGTGTQPQHF. The CDR3 DNA is TGTGCCAGTAGCTTGATAACCGGGACAGGGACTCAGCCCCAGCATTTT.

This clone was counted ten times or more. The gene calls are TRBV11-3 and TRBJ2-5; perhaps TRBD1 as D (7 bases). Germline V gene lookup returns CDR1 SGHNT and CDR2 YENEEA. The V end was cut by 4 bases, the J end by 5 bases, with 14 bases between. The CDR3 is 14 residues long. The CDR3 nucleotides are TGTGCCAGCAGCTGGCTGGCAGGGGGGGAGACCCAGTACTTC. As protein: CASSWLAGGETQYF. Combining the CDR3 with reference TRBV11-3 and TRBJ2-5 gives the whole variable domain EAGVVQSPRYKIIEKKQPVAFWCNPISGHNTLYWYLQNLGQGPELLIRYENEEAVDDSQLPKDRFSAERLKGVDSTLKIQPAELGDSAVYLCASSWLAGGETQYFGPGTRLLVL.

The sample holds many counts of this clone. V is TRBV7-2 and J is TRBJ1-1, with D unresolved. CDR3 size: 13 residues. CDR1 and CDR2 (germline): SGHTA, FQGNSA. Trimming left V 0 bases short and J 4 bases short, with 6 bases between. CDR3: CASSLAQSTEAFF. The CDR3, as DNA: TGTGCCAGCAGCTTAGCCCAGTCCACTGAAGCTTTCTTT.

The chain uses TRBV18 and TRBJ2-5; tentatively, D is TRBD1 (5 bases). The germline gives CDR1 KGHSH, CDR2 LQKENI. The CDR3 is made up of 15 amino acids. Trimming cost V 3 bases and J 5 bases, with 16 bases left between them. DNA for the CDR3: TGTGCCAGCTCACCCTACGCAGGGCTTTCGGAGACCCAGTACTTC. As protein: CASSPYAGLSETQYF.

This clone rates as medium-sized. The chain uses TRBV30 and TRBJ2-1; TRBD2 aligns across 9 bases. The V and J ends lost 4 bases and 4 bases, in that order; junction bases with no gene match: 8. CDR1 is GTSNPN and CDR2 is SVGIG in the germline V gene (reference sequence). There are 15 residues in the CDR3. In DNA, the CDR3 is TGTGCCTGGACCTCGACTAGCGGAGTGTACAATGAGCAGTTCTTC. Its translation: CAWTSTSGVYNEQFF.

This clone was observed a few times. This chain connects TRBV28 to TRBJ1-2; TRBD1 might be the D (5 bases). Trimming shortened V by 8 bases and J by 4 bases, and 17 bases separated the two germline ends. Germline CDR1 is MDHEN and CDR2 is SYDVKM. The CDR3 runs to 14 residues. The CDR3 loop reads CASGTTGVVYGYTF. The CDR3 nucleotides are TGTGCCAGCGGGACTACCGGGGTCGTCTATGGCTACACCTTC.

Ten or more counts support this clone. The rearrangement joins TRBV6-8 to TRBJ2-7; tentative D call: TRBD2 (6 bases). There are 14 residues in the CDR3. With 5 bases removed from V and 3 bases from J, the gap between germline ends came to 14 bases. Germline-derived CDR1 and CDR2 are MNHGY and SAAAGT. CDR3 nucleotides: TGTGCCAGCAGTGGAGGGGTAGGGCTCTACGAGCAGTACTTC. Protein product: CASSGGVGLYEQYF.

There are many counts of this clone. The chain combines TRBV23-1 with TRBJ2-7; D remains ambiguous. TRBV23-1 is treated as an ORF (open reading frame) with a function not yet certain. The germline V and J ends were trimmed by 6 bases and 8 bases, with 17 bases remaining between them. This CDR3 has 13 amino acids. The CDR3 sequence is CASSQEYSDQQYF. The CDR3 DNA is TGCGCCAGCAGCCAAGAATACTCAGACCAGCAGTACTTC.

The chain employs TRBV15 and TRBJ2-7; D is unclear. Germline V gene lookup returns CDR1 LNHNV and CDR2 YYDKDF (reference sequence). The CDR3 runs to 14 residues. V was trimmed by 0 bases and J by 4 bases, leaving 10 bases between them. The CDR3, as DNA: TGTGCCACCAGCAGAGATATGGCGTCTTACGAGCAGTACTTC. As protein: CATSRDMASYEQYF.